The 5 T cell receptor beta chains listed next were all sequenced from one sample in a study of T cell responses to AZD1222 COVID-19 vaccine. Libraries were prepared by immunoSEQ multiplex PCR; TCRdb keeps only in-frame clonotypes and omits some of them. The sample lists some 120,000 clones, about nine tenths occurring once. Sample: peripheral blood, taken on day 0 of AZD1222 vaccination. These receptors were collected from an adult in good health.

This clone was counted once. This rearrangement joins TRBV13 to TRBJ2-3; unclear D gene. This CDR3 region has 13 residues. V was shortened by 1 base and J by 4 bases, with 6 bases between the two germline ends. Germline CDR1 is PRHDT and CDR2 is FYEKMQ (reference sequence). The CDR3 coding sequence is TGTGCCAGCAGCTTAGTTACAGCAGATACGCAGTATTTT. Translating gives CASSLVTADTQYF. The full variable domain, in which reference TRBV13 and TRBJ2-3 provide the parts outside the CDR3, is AAGVIQSPRHLIKEKRETATLKCYPIPRHDTVYWYQQGPGQDPQFLISFYEKMQSDKGSIPDRFSAQQFSDYHSELNMSSLELGDSALYFCASSLVTADTQYFGPGTRLTVL.

This clone has more than one count but fewer than ten. CDR3 loop: CASSTGGGPYNEQFF. The CDR3 DNA reads as TGTGCCAGCAGCACTGGGGGGGGGCCGTACAATGAGCAGTTCTTC. J is TRBJ2-1 and V is TRBV6-2 or TRBV6-3, with a tentative D call TRBD2 (7 bases). Germline V CDR1 and CDR2: MNHEY, SVGEGT. The CDR3 consists of 15 residues. V was cut by 6 bases and J by 4 bases, with 16 bases left in between.

The chain recombines TRBV18 with TRBJ2-7; tentatively, D is TRBD2 (6 bases). Per the germline V gene, CDR1 is KGHSH and CDR2 is LQKENI. The V end lost 3 bases, the J end lost 5 bases, and 14 bases lay between the germline ends. This CDR3 has 14 residues. The CDR3 loop is CASSPREQLDEQYF. Written as DNA, the CDR3 is TGTGCCAGCTCACCCCGGGAGCAGCTCGACGAGCAGTACTTC.

The chain combines TRBV4-1 with TRBJ2-1; D not resolved. CDR1 and CDR2 from the germline V gene are MGHRA and YSYEKL. The CDR3 is 11 amino acids. With 3 bases removed from V and 7 bases from J, the gap between germline ends came to 4 bases. In nucleotides, the CDR3 is TGCGCCAGCAGCCATAGTAATGAGCAGTTCTTC. This codes for CASSHSNEQFF.

The genes are TRBV27 and TRBJ2-2; D possibly corresponds to TRBD1 (6 bases). V was shortened by 2 bases and J by 9 bases, with 16 bases between the two germline ends. CDR1 and CDR2 (germline): MNHEY, SMNVEV (reference sequence). The CDR3 covers 15 residues. CDR3 bases: TGTGCCAGCAGTTTAACCACCGGGACAATGAGGGAGCTGTTTTTT. Translation: CASSLTTGTMRELFF.